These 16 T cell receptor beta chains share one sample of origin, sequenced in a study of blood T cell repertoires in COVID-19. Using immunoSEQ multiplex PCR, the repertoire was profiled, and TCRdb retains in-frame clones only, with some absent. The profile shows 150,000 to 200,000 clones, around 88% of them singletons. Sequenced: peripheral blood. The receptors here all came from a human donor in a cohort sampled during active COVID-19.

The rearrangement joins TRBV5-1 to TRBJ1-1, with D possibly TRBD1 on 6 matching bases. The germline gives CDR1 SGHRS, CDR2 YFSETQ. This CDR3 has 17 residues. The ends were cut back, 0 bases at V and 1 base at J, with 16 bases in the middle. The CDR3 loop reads CASSLGVGRGQNTEAFF. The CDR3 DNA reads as TGCGCCAGCAGCTTGGGGGTTGGCAGGGGCCAGAACACTGAAGCTTTCTTT.

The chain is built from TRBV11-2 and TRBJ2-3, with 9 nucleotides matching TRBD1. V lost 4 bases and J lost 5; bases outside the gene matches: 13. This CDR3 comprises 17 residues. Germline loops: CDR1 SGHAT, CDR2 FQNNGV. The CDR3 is CASSYQRTGVKGDTQYF. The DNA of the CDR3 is TGTGCCAGCAGCTATCAGAGGACAGGGGTTAAGGGAGATACGCAGTATTTT.

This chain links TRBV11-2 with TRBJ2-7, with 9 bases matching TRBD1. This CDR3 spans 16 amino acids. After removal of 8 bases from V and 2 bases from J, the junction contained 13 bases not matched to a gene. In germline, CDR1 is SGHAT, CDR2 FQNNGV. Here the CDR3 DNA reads TGTGCCAGCCAGTCTTTCAGTGGACAGGGGACCTACGAGCAGTACTTC. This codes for CASQSFSGQGTYEQYF.

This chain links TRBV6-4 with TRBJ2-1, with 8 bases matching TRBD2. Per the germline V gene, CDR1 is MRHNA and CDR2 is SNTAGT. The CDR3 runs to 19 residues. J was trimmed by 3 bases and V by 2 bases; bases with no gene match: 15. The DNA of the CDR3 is TGTGCCAGCAGTGACAAGGGTAAGTGGGCGGGGGGTTTCTACAATGAGCAGTTCTTC. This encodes CASSDKGKWAGGFYNEQFF.

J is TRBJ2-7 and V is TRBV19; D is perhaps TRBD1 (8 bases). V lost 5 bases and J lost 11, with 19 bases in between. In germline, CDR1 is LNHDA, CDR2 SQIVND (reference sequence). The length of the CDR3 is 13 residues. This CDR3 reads CASSGGHRGGKYF. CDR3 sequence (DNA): TGTGCCAGTAGTGGGGGGCACAGGGGGGGAAAGTACTTC.

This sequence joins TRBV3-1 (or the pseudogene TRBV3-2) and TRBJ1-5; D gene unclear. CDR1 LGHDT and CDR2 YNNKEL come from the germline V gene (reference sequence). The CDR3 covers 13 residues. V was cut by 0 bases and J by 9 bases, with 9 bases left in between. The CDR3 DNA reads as TGTGCCAGCAGCCAAGACCTCCTTCGGCCCCAGCATTTT. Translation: CASSQDLLRPQHF.

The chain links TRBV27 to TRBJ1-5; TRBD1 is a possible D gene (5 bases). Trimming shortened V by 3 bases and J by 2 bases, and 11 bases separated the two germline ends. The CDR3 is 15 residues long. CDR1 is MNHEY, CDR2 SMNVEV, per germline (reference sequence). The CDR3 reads CASSFSAGGNQPQHF. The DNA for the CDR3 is TGTGCCAGCAGTTTCTCAGCGGGGGGCAATCAGCCCCAGCATTTT.

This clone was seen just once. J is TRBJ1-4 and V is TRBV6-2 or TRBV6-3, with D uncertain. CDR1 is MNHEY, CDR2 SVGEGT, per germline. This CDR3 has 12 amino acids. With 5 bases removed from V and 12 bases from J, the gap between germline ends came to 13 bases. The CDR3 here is CASSRIVGELFF. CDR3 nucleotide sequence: TGTGCCAGCAGTCGCATCGTAGGAGAACTGTTTTTT.

For the CDR3, the DNA is TGTGCCAGCAGCCGGGACAGCGAGGACTATGGCTACACCTTC. Protein sequence: CASSRDSEDYGYTF. J is TRBJ1-2 and V is TRBV7-9; 7 bases match TRBD1. J gave up 3 bases and V 5 bases, and 6 bases lay outside the gene matches. The CDR3 sequence is 14 residues long. Germline V gives CDR1 SEHNR, CDR2 FQNEAQ (reference sequence).

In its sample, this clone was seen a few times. The CDR3, as DNA: TGTGCCAGCAGCCGCGACAGGGAGGGCAATCAGCCCCAGCATTTT. Amino acid sequence: CASSRDREGNQPQHF. The chain has TRBV6-5 and TRBJ1-5; 7 bases agree with TRBD1. CDR3 length equals 15 residues. The ends lost 6 bases at V and 2 bases at J; junction bases unmatched: 7. The germline gives CDR1 MNHEY, CDR2 SVGAGI.

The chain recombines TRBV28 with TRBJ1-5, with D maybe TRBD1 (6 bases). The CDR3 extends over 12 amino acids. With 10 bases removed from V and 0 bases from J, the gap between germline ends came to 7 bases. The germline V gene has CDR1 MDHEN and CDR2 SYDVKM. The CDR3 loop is CATQGSNQPQHF. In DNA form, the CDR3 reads TGTGCCACACAGGGTAGCAATCAGCCCCAGCATTTT. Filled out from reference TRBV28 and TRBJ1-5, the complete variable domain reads DVKVTQSSRYLVKRTGEKVFLECVQDMDHENMFWYRQDPGLGLRLIYFSYDVKMKEKGDIPEGYSVSREKKERFSLILESASTNQTSMYLCATQGSNQPQHFGDGTRLSIL.

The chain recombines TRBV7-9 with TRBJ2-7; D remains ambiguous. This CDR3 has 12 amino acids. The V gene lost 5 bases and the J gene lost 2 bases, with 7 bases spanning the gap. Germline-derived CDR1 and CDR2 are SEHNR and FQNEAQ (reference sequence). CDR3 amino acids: CASSQSTYEQYF. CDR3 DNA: TGTGCCAGCAGCCAATCCACCTACGAGCAGTACTTC.

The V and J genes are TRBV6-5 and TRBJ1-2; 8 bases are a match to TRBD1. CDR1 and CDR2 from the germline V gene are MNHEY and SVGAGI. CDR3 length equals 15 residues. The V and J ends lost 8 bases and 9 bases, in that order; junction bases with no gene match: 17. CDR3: CASRWDPWTGTSYTF. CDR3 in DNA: TGTGCCAGCCGTTGGGACCCTTGGACAGGGACAAGCTACACCTTC.

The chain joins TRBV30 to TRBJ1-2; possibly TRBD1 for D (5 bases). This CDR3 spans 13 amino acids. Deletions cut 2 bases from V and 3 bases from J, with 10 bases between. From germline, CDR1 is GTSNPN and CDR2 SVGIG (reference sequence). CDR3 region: CAWSNGADYGYTF. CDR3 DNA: TGTGCCTGGAGTAATGGGGCGGACTATGGCTACACCTTC.

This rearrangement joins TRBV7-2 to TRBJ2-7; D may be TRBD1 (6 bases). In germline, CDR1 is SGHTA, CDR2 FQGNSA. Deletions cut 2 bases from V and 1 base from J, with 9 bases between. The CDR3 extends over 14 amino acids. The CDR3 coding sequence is TGTGCCAGCAGCTTAAACAGGGTTTCCTACGAGCAGTACTTC. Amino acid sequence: CASSLNRVSYEQYF.

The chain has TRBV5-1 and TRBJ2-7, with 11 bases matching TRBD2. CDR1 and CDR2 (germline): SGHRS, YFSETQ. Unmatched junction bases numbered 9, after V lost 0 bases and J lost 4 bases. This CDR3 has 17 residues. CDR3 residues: CASSLEMWTSGSYEQYF. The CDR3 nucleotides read TGCGCCAGCAGCTTGGAGATGTGGACTAGCGGGTCTTACGAGCAGTACTTC.